This T cell receptor beta chain was sequenced during a study of T cells expressing NK-cell markers. The study, taken as a whole, reports: A handful of donors showed these clonotypes also leading the CD3+CD56-NKG2C+ fraction.

Regarding this clonotype: The target antigen is unknown.

Libraries used 5'RACE template switching adding universal primer site and UMIs. TCRdb reprocessed the 5' RACE reads and reports one entry per CDR3 protein, with no DNA. The listing records 400,000 to 500,000 distinct CDR3 sequences. The CDR3 runs to 14 residues. Germline CDR1 reads KGHDR; CDR2 reads SFDVKD. The rearrangement uses TRBV24-1 and TRBJ2-3. The receptor was isolated from a woman aged 18-69 years in good health. The sequencing input was blood T cells: a sorted CD56 or NKG2C T cell subset, CD4+ or CD8+ T cells, or bulk PBMC T cells (not recorded which). The CDR3: CATSDILYTDTQYF.